This TCR beta chain came from a study of tumor and adjacent non-tumor tissue in lung cancer. Looking at the study overall: Each sample yielded 4 million to 4.5 million productive TCRbeta reads on average. Study conclusions and caveats: Higher tumor TCR diversity was associated with shorter survival. Tumor repertoires had a smaller top 100 clone share than normal lung.

With respect to this clonotype: Its antigen is undetermined. Compared with germline, one end of the junction differs, possibly owing to a read error.

The CDR3 loop spans 17 amino acids. The germline gives CDR1 SGHAT, CDR2 FQNNGV. No cell sorting was done before RNA was extracted from the tissue. This non-tumor lung sample came from over 3 cm beyond the tumor edge. Chemotherapy-naive patients with new lung cancer underwent thoracic surgery in China, August–late 2014. Three rounds of nested PCR, following a modified ARM-PCR protocol, produced the TCRbeta library. In TCRdb, the multiplex PCR reads were re-called with MiXCR into one record per CDR3 protein. The data contain 35,000 to 50,000 distinct CDR3 sequences, approximately 61% of them singletons.

This clonotype was obtained from a man in his forties or fifties with non-small cell lung cancer. The chain recombines TRBV11-2 with TRBJ2-6; possibly TRBD1 for D (6 bases). The sample consisted of distant non-tumor lung tissue. The CDR3 DNA reads as TGTGCCAGCAGCATACTCCTGGACAGCACTGGGACCAACGTCCTGACTTTC. It specifies CASSILLDSTGTNVLTF.